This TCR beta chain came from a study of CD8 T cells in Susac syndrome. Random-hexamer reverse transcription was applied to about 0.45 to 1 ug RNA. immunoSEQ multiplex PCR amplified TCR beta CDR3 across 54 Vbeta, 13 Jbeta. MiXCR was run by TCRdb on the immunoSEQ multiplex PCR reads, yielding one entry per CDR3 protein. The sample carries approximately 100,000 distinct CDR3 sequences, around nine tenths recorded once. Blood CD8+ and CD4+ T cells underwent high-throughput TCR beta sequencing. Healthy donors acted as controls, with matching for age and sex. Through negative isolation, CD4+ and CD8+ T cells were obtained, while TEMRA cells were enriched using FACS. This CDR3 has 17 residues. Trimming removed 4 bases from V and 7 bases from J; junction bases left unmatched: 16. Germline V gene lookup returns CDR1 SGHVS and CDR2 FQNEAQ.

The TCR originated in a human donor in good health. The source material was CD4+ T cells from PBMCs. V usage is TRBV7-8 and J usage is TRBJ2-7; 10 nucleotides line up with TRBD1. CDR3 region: CASSSPGRDRGMWEQYF. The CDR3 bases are TGTGCCAGCAGCTCCCCAGGCCGGGACAGGGGAATGTGGGAGCAGTACTTC.